This is a list of T cell receptor beta chains from one sample in a study of shared clonotypes between healthy human individuals. Sequenced by immunoSEQ multiplex PCR; TCRdb stores in-frame clones only, minus some. The data contain approximately 2.5 million clones, over 85% of them singletons. Sequencing was performed on naive CD4+ T cells sorted from blood. These receptors were taken from a man younger than 30 in good health. The CDR3 runs from the conserved cysteine through the conserved F or W. The order of the fields is V gene, CDR3 length, D gene, clone size, J gene, CDR3 DNA, CDR3 protein. D genes are given only for firm matches. Clone size is not always given. Where it is, it says once, few, many or a class for expanded clones.

TRBV7-6	12	-	-	TRBJ2-2	TGTGCCAGCACCCGGGGCACCGGGGAGCTGTTTTTT	CASTRGTGELFF
TRBV7-2	15	TRBD2	-	TRBJ2-1	TGTGCCAGCAGCCCCGGACTAGCGGGAGTCAATGAGCAGTTCTTC	CASSPGLAGVNEQFF
TRBV2	14	-	-	TRBJ2-7	TGTGCCAGCAGTGAAGGAGGGAACCGGTACGAGCAGTACTTC	CASSEGGNRYEQYF
TRBV11-3	13	-	-	TRBJ2-7	TGTGCCAGCAGCTTCGGGGACTCCTACGAGCAGTACTTC	CASSFGDSYEQYF
TRBV2	15	TRBD1	-	TRBJ1-1	TGTGCCAGCAGTGAAGCGGTCTGGGACAGCACTGAAGCTTTCTTT	CASSEAVWDSTEAFF
TRBV5-5	11	-	-	TRBJ2-7	TGTGCCAGCAGCTTCGGGTACGAGCAGTACTTC	CASSFGYEQYF
TRBV7-2	16	-	-	TRBJ2-6	TGTGCCAGCAGCTTAGCACAGGCCTCTGGGGCCAACGTCCTGACTTTC	CASSLAQASGANVLTF
TRBV7-9	16	TRBD2	-	TRBJ2-2	TGTGCCAGCAGCTTAGAACTAGCGGGGGGCACCGGGGAGCTGTTTTTT	CASSLELAGGTGELFF
TRBV5-4	13	-	-	TRBJ1-2	TGTGCCAGCAGCTTTACCTCCGGGCATGGCTACACCTTC	CASSFTSGHGYTF
TRBV19	16	TRBD1	once	TRBJ1-2	TGTGCCACCCAGCGGGGACAGGGTGAAAGAAACTATGGCTACACCTTC	CATQRGQGERNYGYTF
TRBV30	14	-	once	TRBJ1-2	TGTGCCTGGAGTGTGAACAGGGCTAACTATGGCTACACCTTC	CAWSVNRANYGYTF
TRBV27	16	TRBD2	-	TRBJ2-5	TGTGCCAGCAGTTTAAGAGGACTAGCGGGTCAAGAGACCCAGTACTTC	CASSLRGLAGQETQYF
TRBV7-9	19	TRBD2	once	TRBJ2-3	TGTGCCAGCAGCTTCCCCTCCGGGACTAGCGGGAGGGCCACAGATACGCAGTATTTT	CASSFPSGTSGRATDTQYF
TRBV5-4	16	-	-	TRBJ2-2	TGTGCCAGCAGCTCCGCACCCCCCGGTGGCACCGGGGAGCTGTTTTTT	CASSSAPPGGTGELFF
TRBV7-2	16	-	once	TRBJ1-3	TGTGCCAGCAGCTTAACCGGACAGTCCTCTGGAAACACCATATATTTT	CASSLTGQSSGNTIYF
TRBV10-1	15	-	-	TRBJ1-6	TGCGCCAGCAGTGCCGGGTCCTCCTATAATTCACCCCTCCACTTT	CASSAGSSYNSPLHF
TRBV6-6	14	-	-	TRBJ1-6	TGTGCCAGCACCGACACAGGGACTGGTTCACCCCTCCACTTT	CASTDTGTGSPLHF
TRBV6-5	15	-	-	TRBJ1-2	TGTGCCAGCAGTTACTCGGTCCTGGGGAACTATGGCTACACCTTC	CASSYSVLGNYGYTF
TRBV27	15	-	-	TRBJ1-1	TGTGCCAGCAGTGTATTCAGGGTTGGAGAAACTGAAGCTTTCTTT	CASSVFRVGETEAFF
TRBV29-1	14	TRBD1	-	TRBJ1-1	TGCAGCGTTGAATTGGACAGGACTTACACTGAAGCTTTCTTT	CSVELDRTYTEAFF
TRBV7-7	16	TRBD2	-	TRBJ2-5	TGTGCTAGCAGCTTAGGGGGACTAGCGGGAGGAGAGACCCAGTACTTC	CASSLGGLAGGETQYF
TRBV6-1	12	-	-	TRBJ1-5	TGTGCCAGCAGTGAGTGGCTTTTGTCCCAGCATTTT	CASSEWLLSQHF
TRBV30	13	-	-	TRBJ2-1	TGTGCCTGGAATCACCGGAGAGACAATGAGCAGTTCTTC	CAWNHRRDNEQFF
TRBV19	14	TRBD1	-	TRBJ1-4	TGTGCCAGTAGTAACAGGGGCCTAACCGAAAAACTGTTTTTT	CASSNRGLTEKLFF
TRBV5-1	17	TRBD2	-	TRBJ2-5	TGCGCCAGCAGCTCCACTAGCGGGGGGGAACAATTGAAGACCCAGTACTTC	CASSSTSGGEQLKTQYF
TRBV10-1	15	-	-	TRBJ2-5	TGCGCCAGCAGTGAGAAACGGGGGCTTCAAGAGACCCAGTACTTC	CASSEKRGLQETQYF
TRBV7-2	16	-	-	TRBJ2-7	TGTGCCAGCAGCTTAAGGGGTGTTAATCATGCCTACGAGCAGTACTTC	CASSLRGVNHAYEQYF
TRBV5-1	14	TRBD1	-	TRBJ1-1	TGCGCCAGCAGCTTGGAGGGGGCTGGGACTGAAGCTTTCTTT	CASSLEGAGTEAFF
TRBV7-2	13	-	-	TRBJ2-5	TGTGCCAGCAGCTTCTGGGGCAGTGAGACCCAGTACTTC	CASSFWGSETQYF
TRBV27	16	-	-	TRBJ1-1	-	CASSSAPGRPDTEAFF
TRBV2	15	TRBD1	few	TRBJ1-5	TGTGCCAGCAGTGTCGAGGGGGCGAGCAATCAGCCCCAGCATTTT	CASSVEGASNQPQHF
TRBV10-3	15	-	once	TRBJ2-5	TGTGCCATCAGTGAGTCTCCGGCGGTAAAAGAGACCCAGTACTTC	CAISESPAVKETQYF
TRBV30	12	TRBD1	-	TRBJ1-1	TGTGCCTGGGGGACAGGGGGCACTGAAGCTTTCTTT	CAWGTGGTEAFF
TRBV28	11	-	-	TRBJ1-3	TGTGCCAGCAGTCCAAGAAACACCATATATTTT	CASSPRNTIYF
TRBV2	13	-	-	TRBJ2-2	TGTGCCAGCAGCATTAGTGAGTCCGGGGAGCTGTTTTTT	CASSISESGELFF
TRBV9	15	-	-	TRBJ2-7	TGTGCCAGCAGCGTAGGCTTCAGCGGGTACTACGAGCAGTACTTC	CASSVGFSGYYEQYF
TRBV6-1	13	-	-	TRBJ2-1	TGTGCCAGCAGGATCTCATTGAACGATGAGCAGTTCTTC	CASRISLNDEQFF
TRBV6-1	13	TRBD1	-	TRBJ1-6	TGTGCCAGCAGACCCGGGACAGGGGGCAGAGTCCACTTT	CASRPGTGGRVHF
TRBV6-5	13	-	-	TRBJ1-1	TGTGCCAGCAGTTACCCGGGGGGAACTGAAGCTTTCTTT	CASSYPGGTEAFF
TRBV28	12	TRBD1	-	TRBJ2-7	TGTGCCAGCACCTCGGACAGGGCCGAGCAGTACTTC	CASTSDRAEQYF
TRBV4-1	13	-	-	TRBJ1-6	TGCGCCAGCCGGAGGACGGCAAATTCACCCCTCCACTTT	CASRRTANSPLHF
TRBV7-2	12	-	-	TRBJ2-1	TGTGCCAGCAGCTTGATTAGGAATGAGCAGTTCTTC	CASSLIRNEQFF